This T cell receptor (beta chain) derives from a study of T cells after yellow fever vaccination (dated by TCRdb to the late 2010s). Some background on the complete study: The SMART-Seq v4 Ultra Low Input RNA kit was used to prepare libraries from fractions with low cell numbers. To follow T-cell clones before and after both primary and booster YFV17D yellow fever vaccination, bulk TCR alpha and beta repertoires underwent longitudinal sequencing. Two healthy male donors made up the cohort, one aged 18 to 29 years and the other aged 30 to 39 years. Blood was drawn at multiple timepoints before and after primary and secondary immunization, with bulk PBMC replicates and cell subsets isolated. Overall results and qualifications from the work: Most clones expanded after primary vaccination (around 96% of CD4 and approximately 86% of CD8) were re-detected after the booster, suggesting that broad memory maintenance occurred. Computational filtering was needed because FACS-sorted repertoires could contain abundant contaminating clonotypes from the bulk population. Only a couple of donors were included in the study, so the extent to which the findings can be generalized is limited. The secondary T-cell response was weaker than the primary response but faster, peaking on day 5 instead of day 15. A small share of clonotypes occurred in both CD4 and CD8 compartments, likely arising from convergent recombination.

Sequencer: Illumina NovaSeq 6000. Synthesis of TCR cDNA relied on 5'RACE template switching, a step that introduced a universal primer site along with unique molecular identifiers. Priming of cDNA synthesis was performed from both the TCR alpha and TCR beta constant segments. Two PCR steps were used to amplify libraries, with sample barcodes and sequencing adapters being added in the second step. Sequencing of libraries was performed on Illumina HiSeq 2500 (2x100 bp) or NovaSeq (2x150 bp). The paper's processing steps were these. MIGEC was used to demultiplex reads and collapse the reads into UMI consensus sequences, and MiXCR was used for V(D)J alignment. Using edgeR on replicate PBMC samples, clonotypes were called vaccine-responding if FDR was below 0.01 and the log2 fold change was above 5 up to day 15. Each bulk clonotype was labeled CD4 or CD8 based on which sequenced repertoire, CD4 or CD8, contained the clonotype at higher abundance. TCRdb reanalyzed the raw reads on its own, using fastp at Q25 for trimming and MiXCR for clone calling, and kept in-frame beta chains. CDR3 protein duplicates are merged, each entry listing the most common genes and DNA. The V and J calls and clone size are TCRdb's, not the authors'. The sample has about 300,000 distinct CDR3 sequences on record, 8.5% to 10% of them singletons. The top ten clones comprise 3% to 3.5% of the sample.

From the cysteine up to the valine, the CDR3 has a length of 12 residues. This entry keeps only the CDR3 DNA: 36 bases, framed from base 1. Comments on this clonotype: Its specific antigen is unknown. No base qualities exist here, and no much larger clone lies one base off it.

What the treatment or condition label conveys for this sample: live attenuated yellow fever vaccine strain. PBMCs were isolated from peripheral blood using a standard Ficoll-Paque protocol. Dynabeads CD4 and CD8 positive selection kits were used to isolate CD4 and CD8 T-cell fractions. TriZol was used to extract RNA from bulk PBMCs, CD4 and CD8 fractions, and dextramer-positive and dextramer-negative fractions. The sequences come from CD4+ T cells sorted from PBMCs, collected 5 days after the yellow fever booster vaccination. The chain joins TRBV21-1 to TRBJ2-7. TRBV21-1 represents a pseudogene. The TCR sequence derives from a man in his late teens or twenties who received the YFV17D yellow fever vaccine. CDR3 sequence: CASRPVIYEQYV. The DNA sequence is TGTGCCAGCAGGCCAGTGATCTACGAGCAGTACGTC.